One and the same sample provided the 17 T cell receptor beta chains below, sequenced in a study of blood T cells in healthy people across ages. PCR was performed a second time for roughly 6 to 12 cycles using a sample-barcoded 5' primer and a J-beta primer mix. TCRdb used MiXCR to reprocess the 5' RACE reads, holding one entry per CDR3 protein. The table shows over a million distinct CDR3 sequences, with around 59% occurring only once. Sequenced sample: blood. These TCRs come from a man aged 18-30 years in good health.

The chain couples TRBV20-1 to TRBJ1-2, with 7 nucleotides matching TRBD1. Looked up from germline, CDR1 is DFQATT and CDR2 is SNEGSKA (reference sequence). V lost 5 bases to trimming and J lost 6 bases; unmatched junction nucleotides: 6. The CDR3 runs to 12 residues. CDR3 amino acids: CSADRGPHGYTF. CDR3 nucleotide sequence: TGCAGTGCTGATAGGGGGCCCCATGGCTACACCTTC.

The V call is TRBV4-3, the J call TRBJ1-2; D is possibly TRBD1 (6 bases). The CDR3 is made up of 15 amino acids. The germline V and J ends were trimmed by 0 bases and 4 bases, with 12 bases remaining between them. Germline V CDR1 and CDR2: LGHNA, YSLEER. CDR3 coding DNA: TGCGCCAGCAGCCAAGAGGACAGCTTGTCCTATGGCTACACCTTC. It codes for CASSQEDSLSYGYTF.

The V gene is TRBV6-6, the J gene TRBJ1-6, with TRBD1 matching over 9 bases. This CDR3 contains 16 residues. Trimming took 7 bases from V and 3 from J; bases not matched to a gene: 7. Germline lookup yields CDR1 MNHNY and CDR2 SVGAGI (reference sequence). Here the CDR3 reads CASTSGQGFYNSPLHF. The CDR3 nucleotides are TGTGCCAGCACTTCGGGACAGGGTTTCTATAATTCACCCCTCCACTTT.

V is TRBV20-1 and J is TRBJ2-3, with D hard to call. V was clipped by 6 bases and J by 3 bases, with 19 bases between them. This CDR3 spans 15 amino acids. Per the germline V gene, CDR1 is DFQATT and CDR2 is SNEGSKA (reference sequence). CDR3 sequence: CSARTRALSTDTQYF. CDR3 bases: TGCAGTGCCAGGACCAGAGCACTGAGTACAGATACGCAGTATTTT.

This clonotype was counted only a few times. V is TRBV20-1 and J is TRBJ2-3, with D unclear. The CDR3 totals 12 residues. Between the trimmed V and J ends, which lost 3 bases and 6 bases, there was a span of 10 bases. CDR1 DFQATT and CDR2 SNEGSKA come from the germline V gene (reference sequence). For the CDR3, the DNA is TGCAGTGCTAGTGTAAGGATGGATACGCAGTATTTT. It is translated as CSASVRMDTQYF.

This rearrangement joins TRBV7-2 to TRBJ2-2, with no clear D. CDR1 and CDR2 from the germline V gene are SGHTA and FQGNSA. The CDR3 contains 16 residues. Trimming removed 4 bases from V and 1 base from J, with 13 bases in between. CDR3 sequence: CASSSWLEENTGELFF. The CDR3 DNA reads TGTGCCAGCAGCTCCTGGTTAGAGGAGAACACCGGGGAGCTGTTTTTT.

The chain uses TRBV7-2 and TRBJ1-5, with no clear D. Germline CDR1 reads SGHTA; CDR2 reads FQGNSA. Trimming stripped 1 base from V and 1 base from J, with 11 bases between. There are 16 residues in the CDR3. The CDR3 nucleotides are TGTGCCAGCAGCTTAGTGGCGGGCAAGAGCAATCAGCCCCAGCATTTT. It encodes CASSLVAGKSNQPQHF.

This clonotype was picked up one time. CDR3 in amino acids: CSATTGGEYGYTF. The CDR3 region has the DNA TGCAGTGCGACGACAGGGGGCGAATATGGCTACACCTTC. The chain uses TRBV20-1 and TRBJ1-2; the match to TRBD1 covers 10 bases. V trimming: 6 bases; J trimming: 5 bases; junction bases outside the gene matches: 6. CDR3 length: 13 residues. Germline CDR1 is DFQATT and CDR2 is SNEGSKA (reference sequence).

This clonotype was seen a few times. The rearrangement uses TRBV20-1 and TRBJ2-2, with 7 bases identical to TRBD2. V lost 6 bases to trimming and J lost 4 bases; unmatched junction nucleotides: 5. This CDR3 has 13 amino acids. Germline loops: CDR1 DFQATT, CDR2 SNEGSKA (reference sequence). The CDR3 DNA follows: TGCAGTGCCAGGGACTACTTCACCGGGGAGCTGTTTTTT. Amino acids: CSARDYFTGELFF.

The V gene is TRBV7-2, the J gene TRBJ2-3; D is ambiguous. V was cut by 1 base and J by 1 base, with 9 bases left in between. The length of the CDR3 is 15 residues. CDR1 and CDR2 from the germline V gene are SGHTA and FQGNSA. In DNA, the CDR3 is TGTGCCAGCAGCTTAGAGTACCCCGGCACAGATACGCAGTATTTT. It encodes CASSLEYPGTDTQYF. The whole variable domain, filled in from reference TRBV7-2 and TRBJ2-3, reads GAGVSQSPSNKVTEKGKDVELRCDPISGHTALYWYRQSLGQGLEFLIYFQGNSAPDKSGLPSDRFSAERTGGSVSTLTIQRTQQEDSAVYLCASSLEYPGTDTQYFGPGTRLTVL.

The chain joins TRBV15 to TRBJ2-1, with TRBD2 identical over 7 bases. The germline gives CDR1 LNHNV, CDR2 YYDKDF (reference sequence). Germline trimming cut 5 bases from V and 0 bases from J; bases unmatched to any gene: 13. The CDR3 length is 18 residues. The DNA for the CDR3 is TGTGCCACCAGCGCCTCCTCCCAAGCGGGGAGCTCCTACAATGAGCAGTTCTTC. Protein sequence: CATSASSQAGSSYNEQFF.

This chain uses TRBV11-2 with TRBJ1-1; a weak D match, TRBD1 (5 bases). Between the trimmed V and J ends, which lost 1 base and 5 bases, there was a span of 14 bases. CDR1 SGHAT and CDR2 FQNNGV come from the germline V gene. This CDR3 spans 15 amino acids. This CDR3 is CASSLGGGSGTEAFF. In nucleotides, the CDR3 is TGTGCCAGCAGCTTAGGGGGGGGGAGCGGTACTGAAGCTTTCTTT.

This clonotype was observed once. The CDR3 coding sequence is TGTGCCAGCAGTTACGGTCTGAATTCGGGGACTTTCTACGAGCAGTACTTC. As protein: CASSYGLNSGTFYEQYF. The chain has TRBV6-5 and TRBJ2-7; a weak D match, TRBD2 (6 bases). CDR3 length: 17 amino acids. The V gene lost 2 bases and the J gene lost 3 bases, with 20 bases spanning the gap. Germline values: CDR1 MNHEY, CDR2 SVGAGI.

The J gene is TRBJ1-4, the V gene TRBV4-3; tentative D call: TRBD1 (6 bases). This CDR3 comprises 16 residues. With 0 bases removed from V and 8 bases from J, the gap between germline ends came to 16 bases. The V gene's germline CDR1 is LGHNA and CDR2 YSLEER. The CDR3 protein is CASSQDGSQGREKLFF. The CDR3 coding sequence is TGCGCCAGCAGCCAAGATGGTTCCCAGGGGCGCGAAAAACTGTTTTTT.

This clonotype was counted once. J is TRBJ1-2 and V is TRBV11-1; TRBD1 matches 8 bases. The junction had 5 bases not matched to a gene; V was cut back by 6 bases and J by 2 bases. The germline V gene has CDR1 SGHAT and CDR2 FQDESV (reference sequence). The CDR3 sequence is 14 residues long. The CDR3 sequence: CASRSDRGNYGYTF. The CDR3 DNA follows: TGTGCCAGCAGGTCAGACAGGGGAAACTATGGCTACACCTTC.

V gene TRBV27 combines with J gene TRBJ2-5; 12 bases agree with TRBD2. The CDR3 is made up of 17 amino acids. In germline, CDR1 is MNHEY, CDR2 SMNVEV (reference sequence). J was trimmed by 2 bases and V by 1 base; bases with no gene match: 5. Here the CDR3 DNA reads TGTGCCAGCAGTTTATACTCCGGGACTAGCGGGCAAGAGACCCAGTACTTC. This sequence encodes CASSLYSGTSGQETQYF.

This clonotype occurred a few times. The rearrangement uses TRBV20-1 and TRBJ2-5, with a possible D match to TRBD2 (5 bases). Per the germline V gene, CDR1 is DFQATT and CDR2 is SNEGSKA (reference sequence). Trimming removed 7 bases at V and 4 bases at J, with 16 bases between. The length of the CDR3 is 13 residues. The CDR3 loop reads CSEGPGLGETQYF. The CDR3 DNA reads TGCAGTGAAGGGCCAGGACTGGGAGAGACCCAGTACTTC.